These 7 T cell receptor beta chains share one sample of origin, sequenced in a study of regulatory T cells in long-lasting Graves disease. Construction of TCR beta libraries relied on iRepertoire HTBI primers and on Arm-PCR targeting CDR3 regions. Each CDR3 protein gets one entry after TCRdb re-called the multiplex PCR reads with MiXCR. The data contain 450,000 to 650,000 distinct CDR3 sequences, about 16% of them singletons. Time point noted: newly diagnosed GD, antithyroid drugs for less than 3 months. Extracted RNA from PBMCs served as the source of the TCR library. The same sample was also studied in work on T cells in Graves' hyperthyroidism and ophthalmopathy.

The material was peripheral blood mononuclear cells (PBMCs), obtained at new diagnosis, from a patient treated with antithyroid drugs. These receptors were collected from a middle-aged woman with Graves disease.

The table lists this clonotype with a few counts. This sequence joins TRBV3-1 and TRBJ2-7, with D maybe TRBD2 (5 bases). The CDR3 length is 17 residues. Between the trimmed V and J ends, which lost 0 bases and 0 bases, there was a span of 15 bases. Germline CDR1 LGHDT, CDR2 YNNKEL (reference sequence). CDR3 sequence: CASSQDDRRVPSYEQYF. CDR3 sequence (DNA): TGTGCCAGCAGCCAAGACGACCGGCGGGTACCCTCCTACGAGCAGTACTTC.

V is TRBV4-1 and J is TRBJ2-6; D not resolved. The CDR3 runs to 17 residues. Trimming took off 4 bases at V and 0 bases at J, with 13 bases between the two ends. Germline V gene data show CDR1 as MGHRA and CDR2 as YSYEKL. CDR3 coding DNA: TGCGCCAGCAGCCCCCCCCCAGGAAGCTCTGGGGCCAACGTCCTGACTTTC. Protein product: CASSPPPGSSGANVLTF.

The sample holds many counts of this clonotype. V usage is TRBV3-1 and J usage is TRBJ2-2, with 9 positions matching TRBD1. Germline assignment: CDR1 LGHDT and CDR2 YNNKEL (reference sequence). The V segment lost 4 bases and the J segment 6 bases; nucleotides outside the gene matches: 9. This CDR3 spans 16 amino acids. The CDR3 is CASSPGTGKGSGELFF. The CDR3 DNA reads TGTGCCAGCAGCCCTGGGACAGGGAAGGGGTCCGGGGAGCTGTTTTTT.

Many counts were recorded for this clonotype. The CDR3 bases are TGTGCCAGCAGCCCACCGGGACAGGGAGTCTACGAGCAGTACTTC. This codes for CASSPPGQGVYEQYF. The chain employs TRBV3-1 and TRBJ2-7; TRBD1 aligns across 9 bases. Per germline, CDR1 LGHDT and CDR2 YNNKEL (reference sequence). After removal of 4 bases from V and 3 bases from J, the junction contained 7 bases not matched to a gene. There are 15 residues in the CDR3.

The V and J genes are TRBV4-2 and TRBJ2-2, with TRBD1 identical over 11 bases. Germline V gene sequence: CDR1 LGHNA, CDR2 YNFKEQ. The CDR3 length is 18 residues. The V gene end was trimmed by 2 bases and the J gene end by 0 bases; junction bases not matched to a gene: 5. CDR3 sequence (DNA): TGTGCCAGCAGCCAAAGGACAGGGGGCTCTTCGAACACCGGGGAGCTGTTTTTT. This sequence encodes CASSQRTGGSSNTGELFF.

The CDR3 sequence: CASSLGLAEAGGELFF. In nucleotides, the CDR3 is TGTGCCAGCAGTTTGGGACTAGCGGAGGCGGGCGGGGAGCTGTTTTTT. The chain employs TRBV12-3 or TRBV12-4 and TRBJ2-2; 11 bases agree with TRBD2. The CDR3 is 16 amino acids. The junction had 7 bases not matched to a gene; V was cut back by 3 bases and J by 7 bases.

This clonotype was observed at least ten times. The chain couples TRBV6-1 to TRBJ2-7, with 9 bases matching TRBD2. The CDR3 contains 18 residues. V lost 4 bases, J lost 4 bases, and 17 bases stayed unmatched. Germline V gene sequence: CDR1 MNHNS, CDR2 SASEGT. This CDR3 is CASSARWGIQRGDYEQYF. CDR3 coding DNA: TGTGCCAGCAGTGCCCGGTGGGGGATACAGCGGGGGGATTACGAGCAGTACTTC.